These 2 T cell receptor beta chains share one sample of origin, sequenced in a study of T cell responses to AZD1222 COVID-19 vaccine. Generated by immunoSEQ multiplex PCR, the TCRdb table keeps only in-frame clones and is missing some. Of 150,000 to 200,000 clones in the sample, around 90% were seen once. Material: peripheral blood, obtained on day 0 of AZD1222 vaccination. These receptors all come from an adult in good health.

This clone was picked up one time. The chain has TRBV29-1 and TRBJ1-2; no clear D gene. CDR1 is SQVTM and CDR2 is ANQGSEA in the germline V gene. V was shortened by 2 bases and J by 4 bases, with 14 bases between the two germline ends. The CDR3 runs to 14 residues. As DNA, the CDR3 is TGCAGCGTTGAAACAGCCCCAGATATCTATGGCTACACCTTC. This codes for CSVETAPDIYGYTF.

The V gene is TRBV18, the J gene TRBJ1-4, with D perhaps TRBD1 (5 bases). Germline V lookup: CDR1 KGHSH, CDR2 LQKENI. The CDR3 sequence is 13 residues long. Trimming cost V 3 bases and J 8 bases, with 10 bases left between them. The CDR3 loop is CASSPGTGEKLFF. CDR3 in DNA: TGTGCCAGCTCACCCGGGACGGGCGAAAAACTGTTTTTT.